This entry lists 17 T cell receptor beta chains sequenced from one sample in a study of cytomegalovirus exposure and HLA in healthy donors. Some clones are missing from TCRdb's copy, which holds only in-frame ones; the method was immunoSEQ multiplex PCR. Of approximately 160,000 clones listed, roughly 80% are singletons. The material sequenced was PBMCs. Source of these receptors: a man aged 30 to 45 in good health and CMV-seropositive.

CDR3 protein: CASSLGLAAEQYF. The CDR3 bases are TGCGCCAGCAGCTTGGGACTAGCGGCCGAGCAGTACTTC. The chain recombines TRBV5-1 with TRBJ2-7, with 9 bases identical to TRBD2. Germline V lookup: CDR1 SGHRS, CDR2 YFSETQ. V shed 0 bases, J shed 6 bases, and the junction held 1 base outside the gene matches. The CDR3 has 13 residues.

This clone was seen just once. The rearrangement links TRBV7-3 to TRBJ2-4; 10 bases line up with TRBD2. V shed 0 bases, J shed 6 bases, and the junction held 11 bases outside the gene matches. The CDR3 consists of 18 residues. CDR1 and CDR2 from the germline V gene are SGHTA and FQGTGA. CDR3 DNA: TGTGCCAGCAGCTTAACAGCAGCGGGGGGGGAGGCAGGAAACATTCAGTACTTC. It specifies CASSLTAAGGEAGNIQYF.

The CDR3 spells CAATPAGGASYEQYF. The CDR3 region has the DNA TGTGCCGCAACCCCCGCAGGGGGCGCTTCCTACGAGCAGTACTTC. The rearrangement links TRBV6-1 to TRBJ2-7; 8 bases match TRBD1. CDR1 is MNHNS, CDR2 SASEGT, per germline. V lost 11 bases, J lost 1 base, and 13 bases stayed unmatched. CDR3 length: 15 residues.

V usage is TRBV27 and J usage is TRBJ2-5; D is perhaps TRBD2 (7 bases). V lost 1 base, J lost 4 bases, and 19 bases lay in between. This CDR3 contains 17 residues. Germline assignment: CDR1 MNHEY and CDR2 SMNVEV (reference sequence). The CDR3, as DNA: TGTGCCAGCAGTTTATTTTGGGGGGGGCCGTCTTCAGAGACCCAGTACTTC. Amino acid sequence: CASSLFWGGPSSETQYF.

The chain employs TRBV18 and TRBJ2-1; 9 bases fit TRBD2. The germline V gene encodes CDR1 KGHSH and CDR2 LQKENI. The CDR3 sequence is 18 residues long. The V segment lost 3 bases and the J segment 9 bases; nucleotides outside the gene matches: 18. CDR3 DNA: TGTGCCAGCTCACCGCAGGGACCGGAGGGCGGGGGGGCCGGTGAGCAGTTCTTC. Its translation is CASSPQGPEGGGAGEQFF.

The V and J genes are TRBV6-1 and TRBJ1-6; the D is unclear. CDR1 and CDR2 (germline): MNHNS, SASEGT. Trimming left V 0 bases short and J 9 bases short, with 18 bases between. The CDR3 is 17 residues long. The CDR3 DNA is TGTGCCAGCAGTGAAGCCCTACGGGGAGGGTTCGGTTCACCCCTCCACTTT. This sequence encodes CASSEALRGGFGSPLHF.

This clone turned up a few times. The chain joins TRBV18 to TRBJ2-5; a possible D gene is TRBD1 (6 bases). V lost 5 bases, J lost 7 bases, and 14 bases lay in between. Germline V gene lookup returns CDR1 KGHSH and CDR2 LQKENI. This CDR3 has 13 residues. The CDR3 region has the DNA TGTGCCAGCTCATCGCCAGGGGTGTGGACCCAGTACTTC. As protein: CASSSPGVWTQYF.

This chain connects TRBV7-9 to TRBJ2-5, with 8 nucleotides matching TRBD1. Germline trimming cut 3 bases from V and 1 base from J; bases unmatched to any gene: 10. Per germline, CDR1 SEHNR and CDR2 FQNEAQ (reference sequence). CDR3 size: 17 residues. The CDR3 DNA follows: TGTGCCAGCAGCTTCGCTCTCGGACAGGGTATCCAAGAGACCCAGTACTTC. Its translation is CASSFALGQGIQETQYF.

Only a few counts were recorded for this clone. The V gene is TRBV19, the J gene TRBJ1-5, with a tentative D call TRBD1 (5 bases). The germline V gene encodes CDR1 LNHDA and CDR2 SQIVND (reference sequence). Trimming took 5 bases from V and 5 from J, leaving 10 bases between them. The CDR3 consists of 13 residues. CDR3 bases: TGTGCCAGTAGTCCATTGGGGCATCAGCCCCAGCATTTT. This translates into CASSPLGHQPQHF.

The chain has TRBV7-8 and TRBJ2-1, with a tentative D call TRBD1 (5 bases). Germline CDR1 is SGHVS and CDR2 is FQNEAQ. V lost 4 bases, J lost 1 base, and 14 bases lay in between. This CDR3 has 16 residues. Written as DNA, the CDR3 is TGTGCCAGCAGCTCCCAGGGCAAGGTTTCCTACAATGAGCAGTTCTTC. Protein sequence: CASSSQGKVSYNEQFF.

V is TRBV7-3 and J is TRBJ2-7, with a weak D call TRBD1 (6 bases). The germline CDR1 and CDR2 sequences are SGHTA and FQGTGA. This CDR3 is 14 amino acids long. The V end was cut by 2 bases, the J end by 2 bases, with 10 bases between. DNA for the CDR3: TGTGCCAGCAGCTTACGTGAGGGGGCCTACGAGCAGTACTTC. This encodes CASSLREGAYEQYF.

The DNA of the CDR3 is TGTGCCAGCAGTTTATCAGGGCCCACCGGGGCCCAGTACTTC. It yields the protein CASSLSGPTGAQYF. The chain uses TRBV27 and TRBJ2-5; tentatively, D is TRBD2 (5 bases). The CDR3 runs to 14 residues. Germline CDR1 MNHEY, CDR2 SMNVEV (reference sequence). V was shortened by 0 bases and J by 9 bases, with 14 bases between the two germline ends.

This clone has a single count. CDR3 in amino acids: CAWSVRGATEAFF. The CDR3 coding sequence is TGTGCCTGGAGTGTGCGAGGAGCCACTGAAGCTTTCTTT. This chain joins TRBV30 and TRBJ1-1, with D unresolved. The CDR3 covers 13 residues. Deletions cut 0 bases from V and 4 bases from J, with 9 bases between. Germline CDR1 is GTSNPN and CDR2 is SVGIG (reference sequence).

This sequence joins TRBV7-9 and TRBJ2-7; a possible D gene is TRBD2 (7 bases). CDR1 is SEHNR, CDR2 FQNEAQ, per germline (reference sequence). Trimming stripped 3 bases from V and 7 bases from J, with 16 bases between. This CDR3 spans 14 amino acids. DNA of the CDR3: TGTGCCAGCAGCTTTCGGGGAGGGGGTAGTGAGCAGTACTTC. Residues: CASSFRGGGSEQYF.

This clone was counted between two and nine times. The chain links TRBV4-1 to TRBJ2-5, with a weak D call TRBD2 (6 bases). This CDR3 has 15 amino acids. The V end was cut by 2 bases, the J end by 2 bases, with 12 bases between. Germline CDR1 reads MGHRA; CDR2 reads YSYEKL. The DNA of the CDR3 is TGCGCCAGCAGCCAACTCCGACGGGGGCAAGAGACCCAGTACTTC. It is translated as CASSQLRRGQETQYF.

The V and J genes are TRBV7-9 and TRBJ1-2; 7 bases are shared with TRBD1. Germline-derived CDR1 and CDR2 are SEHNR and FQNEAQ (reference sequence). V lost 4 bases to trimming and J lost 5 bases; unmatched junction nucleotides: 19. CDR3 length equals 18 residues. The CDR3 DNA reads TGTGCCAGCAGCTCACACATCCGAGAGCCGGGACAGAAGTATGGCTACACCTTC. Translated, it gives CASSSHIREPGQKYGYTF.

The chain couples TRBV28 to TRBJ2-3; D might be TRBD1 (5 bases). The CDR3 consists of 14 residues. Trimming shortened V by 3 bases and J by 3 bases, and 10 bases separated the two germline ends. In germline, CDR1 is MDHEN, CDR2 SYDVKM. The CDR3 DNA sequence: TGTGCCAGCAGTTTTTCCAGGGTTACAGATACGCAGTATTTT. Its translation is CASSFSRVTDTQYF.